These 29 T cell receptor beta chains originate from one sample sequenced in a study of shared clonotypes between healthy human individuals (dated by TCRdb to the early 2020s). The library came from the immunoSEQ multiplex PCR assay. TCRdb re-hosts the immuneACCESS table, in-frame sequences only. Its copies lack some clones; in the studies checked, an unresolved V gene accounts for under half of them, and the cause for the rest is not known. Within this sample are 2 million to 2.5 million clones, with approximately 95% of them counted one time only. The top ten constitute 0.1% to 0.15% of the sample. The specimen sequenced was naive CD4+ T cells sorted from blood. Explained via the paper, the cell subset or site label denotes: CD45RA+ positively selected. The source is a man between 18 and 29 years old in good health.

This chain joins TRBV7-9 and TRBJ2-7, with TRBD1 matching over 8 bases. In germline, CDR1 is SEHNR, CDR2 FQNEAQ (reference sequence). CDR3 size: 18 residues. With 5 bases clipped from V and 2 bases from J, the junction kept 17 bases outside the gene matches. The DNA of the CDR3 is TGTGCCAGCAGCCCACGGACAGGGACGGCAGGGATTACCTACGAGCAGTACTTC. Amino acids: CASSPRTGTAGITYEQYF.

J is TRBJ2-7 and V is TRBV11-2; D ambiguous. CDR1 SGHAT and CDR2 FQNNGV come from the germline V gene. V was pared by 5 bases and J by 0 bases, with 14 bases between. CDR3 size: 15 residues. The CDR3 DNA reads TGTGCCAGCAGCCCTGTGGTCGGAAGCTCCTACGAGCAGTACTTC. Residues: CASSPVVGSSYEQYF.

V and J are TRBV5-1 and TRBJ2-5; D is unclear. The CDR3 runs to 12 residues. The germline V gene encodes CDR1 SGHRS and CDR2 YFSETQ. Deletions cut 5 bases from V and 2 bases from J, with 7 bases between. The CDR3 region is CASSHTQETQYF. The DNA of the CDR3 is TGCGCCAGCAGTCACACACAAGAGACCCAGTACTTC. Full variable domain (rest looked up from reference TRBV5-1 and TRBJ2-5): KAGVTQTPRYLIKTRGQQVTLSCSPISGHRSVSWYQQTPGQGLQFLFEYFSETQRNKGNFPGRFSGRQFSNSRSEMNVSTLELGDSALYLCASSHTQETQYFGPGTRLLVL.

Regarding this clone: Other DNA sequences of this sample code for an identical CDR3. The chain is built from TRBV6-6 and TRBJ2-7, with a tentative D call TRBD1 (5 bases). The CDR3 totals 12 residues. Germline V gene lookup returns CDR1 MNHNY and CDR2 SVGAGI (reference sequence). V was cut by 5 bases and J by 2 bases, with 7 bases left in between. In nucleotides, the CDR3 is TGTGCCAGCAGTACAGGCCCCTACGAGCAGTACTTC. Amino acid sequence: CASSTGPYEQYF.

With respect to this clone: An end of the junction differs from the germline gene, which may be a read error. In nucleotides, the CDR3 is TGTACCATCAGTGGGGGACGCACAGATACGCAGTATTTT. It encodes CTISGGRTDTQYF. The chain couples TRBV10-3 to TRBJ2-3; TRBD1 or TRBD2 may be the D gene (5 bases each). Germline CDR1 and CDR2: ENHRY and SYGVKD. This CDR3 contains 13 residues.

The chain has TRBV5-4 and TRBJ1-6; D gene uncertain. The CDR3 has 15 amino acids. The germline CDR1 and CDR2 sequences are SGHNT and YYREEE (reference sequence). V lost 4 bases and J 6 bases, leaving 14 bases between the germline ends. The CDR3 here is CASSTGSLINSPLHF. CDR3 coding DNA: TGTGCCAGCAGCACGGGATCCCTGATTAATTCACCCCTCCACTTT.

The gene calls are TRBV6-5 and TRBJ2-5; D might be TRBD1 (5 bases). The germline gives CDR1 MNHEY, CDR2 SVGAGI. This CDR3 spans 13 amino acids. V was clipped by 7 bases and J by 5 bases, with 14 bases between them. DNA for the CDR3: TGTGCCAGCAATAAGGCCAACAGGGAGACCCAGTACTTC. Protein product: CASNKANRETQYF.

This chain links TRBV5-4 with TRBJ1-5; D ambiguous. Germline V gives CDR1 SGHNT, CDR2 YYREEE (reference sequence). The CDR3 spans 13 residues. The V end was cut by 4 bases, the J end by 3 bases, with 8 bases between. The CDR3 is CASSSGNNQPQHF. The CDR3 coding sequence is TGTGCCAGCAGCAGCGGGAACAATCAGCCCCAGCATTTT.

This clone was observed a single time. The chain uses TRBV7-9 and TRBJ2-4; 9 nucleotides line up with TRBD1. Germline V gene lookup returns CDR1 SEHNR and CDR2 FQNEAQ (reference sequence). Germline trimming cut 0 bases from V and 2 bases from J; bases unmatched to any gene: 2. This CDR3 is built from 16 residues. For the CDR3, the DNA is TGTGCCAGCAGCTTAGCACAGGGGGCTTCCAAAAACATTCAGTACTTC. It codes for CASSLAQGASKNIQYF.

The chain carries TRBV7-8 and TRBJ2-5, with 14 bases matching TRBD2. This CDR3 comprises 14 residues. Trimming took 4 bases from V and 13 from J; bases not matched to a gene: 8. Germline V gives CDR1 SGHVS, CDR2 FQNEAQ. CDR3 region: CASSSGLAGGPGYF. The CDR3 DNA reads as TGTGCCAGCAGCTCCGGACTAGCGGGAGGACCTGGGTACTTC.

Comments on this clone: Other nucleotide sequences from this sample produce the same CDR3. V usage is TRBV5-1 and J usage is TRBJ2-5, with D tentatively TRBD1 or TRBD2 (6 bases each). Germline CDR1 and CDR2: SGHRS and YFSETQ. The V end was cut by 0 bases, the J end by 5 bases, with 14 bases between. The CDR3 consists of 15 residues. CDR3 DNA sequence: TGCGCCAGCAGCTTGGCCGGCCAGGGGAGGGAGACCCAGTACTTC. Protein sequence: CASSLAGQGRETQYF.

The CDR3, as DNA: TGTGCTAGTGGTTTGGTACTAGGCAGGGCCTCTCTCTACGAGCAGTACTTC. It yields the protein CASGLVLGRASLYEQYF. This chain links TRBV12-5 with TRBJ2-7; D is tentatively TRBD1 or TRBD2 (5 bases each). V was clipped by 0 bases and J by 3 bases, with 18 bases between them. This CDR3 has 17 residues. Germline V CDR1 and CDR2: LGHNT, FRNRAP. The full variable domain, completed using reference TRBV12-5 and TRBJ2-7, is DARVTQTPRHKVTEMGQEVTMRCQPILGHNTVFWYRQTMMQGLELLAYFRNRAPLDDSGMPKDRFSAEMPDATLATLKIQPSEPRDSAVYFCASGLVLGRASLYEQYFGPGTRLTVT.

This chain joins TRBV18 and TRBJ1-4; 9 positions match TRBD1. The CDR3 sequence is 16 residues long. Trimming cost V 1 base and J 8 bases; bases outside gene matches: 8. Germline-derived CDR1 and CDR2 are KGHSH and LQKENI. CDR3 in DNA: TGTGCCAGCTCACCACTGGACAGGGGACAGTACGAAAAACTGTTTTTT. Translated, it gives CASSPLDRGQYEKLFF. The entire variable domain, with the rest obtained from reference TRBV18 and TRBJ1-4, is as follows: NAGVMQNPRHLVRRRGQEARLRCSPMKGHSHVYWYRQLPEEGLKFMVYLQKENIIDESGMPKERFSAEFPKEGPSILRIQQVVRGDSAAYFCASSPLDRGQYEKLFFGSGTQLSVL.

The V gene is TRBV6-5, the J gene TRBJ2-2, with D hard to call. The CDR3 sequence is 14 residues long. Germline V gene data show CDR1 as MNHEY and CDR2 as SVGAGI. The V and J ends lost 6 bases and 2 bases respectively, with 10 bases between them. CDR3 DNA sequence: TGTGCCAGCAGATCATACAAAAACACCGGGGAGCTGTTTTTT. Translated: CASRSYKNTGELFF.

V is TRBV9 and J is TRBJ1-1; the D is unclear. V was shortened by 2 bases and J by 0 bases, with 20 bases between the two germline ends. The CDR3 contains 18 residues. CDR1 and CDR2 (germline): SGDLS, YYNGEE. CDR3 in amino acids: CASSVALTGDILNTEAFF. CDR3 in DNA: TGTGCCAGCAGCGTCGCTCTAACCGGAGACATATTGAACACTGAAGCTTTCTTT.

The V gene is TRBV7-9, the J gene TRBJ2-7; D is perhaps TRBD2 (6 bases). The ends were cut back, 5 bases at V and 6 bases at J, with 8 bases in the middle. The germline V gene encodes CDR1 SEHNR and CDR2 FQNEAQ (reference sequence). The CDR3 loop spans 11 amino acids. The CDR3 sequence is CASSNGGEQYF. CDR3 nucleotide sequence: TGTGCCAGCAGCAACGGGGGCGAGCAGTACTTC. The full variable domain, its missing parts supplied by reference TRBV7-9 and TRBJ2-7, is DTGVSQNPRHKITKRGQNVTFRCDPISEHNRLYWYRQTLGQGPEFLTYFQNEAQLEKSRLLSDRFSAERPKGSFSTLEIQRTEQGDSAMYLCASSNGGEQYFGPGTRLTVT.

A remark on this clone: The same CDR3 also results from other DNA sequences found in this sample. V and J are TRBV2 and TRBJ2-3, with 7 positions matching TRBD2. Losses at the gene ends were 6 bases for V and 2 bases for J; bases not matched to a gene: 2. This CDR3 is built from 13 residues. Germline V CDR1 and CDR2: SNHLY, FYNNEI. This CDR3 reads CASRRDYTDTQYF. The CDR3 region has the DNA TGTGCCAGCAGGCGGGACTACACAGATACGCAGTATTTT.

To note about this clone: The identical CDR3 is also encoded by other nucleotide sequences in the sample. In DNA, the CDR3 is TGTGCCAGCAGCTTAGGGGGACAGGCTGGAAACACCATATATTTT. Encoded protein: CASSLGGQAGNTIYF. The V and J genes are TRBV7-2 and TRBJ1-3; 8 bases map to TRBD1. This CDR3 has 15 residues. The J segment lost 2 bases and the V segment lost 1 base, leaving 1 base of the junction unmatched. The V gene's germline CDR1 is SGHTA and CDR2 FQGNSA.

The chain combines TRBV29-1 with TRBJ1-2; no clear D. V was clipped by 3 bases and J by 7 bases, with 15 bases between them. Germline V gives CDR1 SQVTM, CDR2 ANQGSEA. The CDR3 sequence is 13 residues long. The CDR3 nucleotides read TGCAGCGTTGATCTTTCCCGGAGTGGTGGCTACACCTTC. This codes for CSVDLSRSGGYTF. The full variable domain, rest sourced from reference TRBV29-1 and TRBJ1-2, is SAVISQKPSRDICQRGTSLTIQCQVDSQVTMMFWYRQQPGQSLTLIATANQGSEATYESGFVIDKFPISRPNLTFSTLTVSNMSPEDSSIYLCSVDLSRSGGYTFGSGTRLTVV.

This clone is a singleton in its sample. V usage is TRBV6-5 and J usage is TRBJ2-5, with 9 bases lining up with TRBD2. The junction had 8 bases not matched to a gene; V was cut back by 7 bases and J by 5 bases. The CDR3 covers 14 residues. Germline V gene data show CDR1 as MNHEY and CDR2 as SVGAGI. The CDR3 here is CASTRTSALETQYF. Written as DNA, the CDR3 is TGTGCCAGCACCCGGACTAGCGCCTTGGAGACCCAGTACTTC.

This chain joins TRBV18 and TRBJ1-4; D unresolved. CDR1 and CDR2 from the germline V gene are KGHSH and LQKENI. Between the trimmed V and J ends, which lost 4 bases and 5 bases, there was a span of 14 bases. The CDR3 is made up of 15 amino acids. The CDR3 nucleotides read TGTGCCAGCTCACATTCCCCCCCCGAAAATGAAAAACTGTTTTTT. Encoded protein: CASSHSPPENEKLFF.

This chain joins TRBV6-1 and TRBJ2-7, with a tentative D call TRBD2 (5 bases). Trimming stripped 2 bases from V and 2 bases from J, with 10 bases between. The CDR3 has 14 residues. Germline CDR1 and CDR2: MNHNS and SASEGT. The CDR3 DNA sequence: TGTGCCAGCAGTGAACCCGCCGGGACCTACGAGCAGTACTTC. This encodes CASSEPAGTYEQYF.

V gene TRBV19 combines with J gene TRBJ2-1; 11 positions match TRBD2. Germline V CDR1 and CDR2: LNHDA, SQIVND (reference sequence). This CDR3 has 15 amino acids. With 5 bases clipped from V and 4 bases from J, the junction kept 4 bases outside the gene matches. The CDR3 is CASSSRLAGYNEQFF. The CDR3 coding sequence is TGTGCCAGTAGTTCCAGACTAGCGGGGTACAATGAGCAGTTCTTC.

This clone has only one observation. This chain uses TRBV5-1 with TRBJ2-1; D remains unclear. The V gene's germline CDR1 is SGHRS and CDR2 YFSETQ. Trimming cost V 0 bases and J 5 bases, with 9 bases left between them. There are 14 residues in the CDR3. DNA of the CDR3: TGCGCCAGCAGCTTGGAAAGAGTTGACAATGAGCAGTTCTTC. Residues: CASSLERVDNEQFF.

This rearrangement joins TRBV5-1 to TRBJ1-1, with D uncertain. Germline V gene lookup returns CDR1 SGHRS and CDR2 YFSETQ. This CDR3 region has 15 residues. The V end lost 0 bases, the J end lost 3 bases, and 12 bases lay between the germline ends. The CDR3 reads CASSLALLADTEAFF. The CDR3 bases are TGCGCCAGCAGCTTGGCTCTTTTAGCGGACACTGAAGCTTTCTTT.

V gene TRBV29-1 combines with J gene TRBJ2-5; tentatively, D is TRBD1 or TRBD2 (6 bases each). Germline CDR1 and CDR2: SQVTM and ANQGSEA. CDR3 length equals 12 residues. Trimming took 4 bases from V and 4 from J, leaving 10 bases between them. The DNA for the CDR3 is TGCAGCGTTGGAGGGGGGACAGAGACCCAGTACTTC. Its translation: CSVGGGTETQYF.

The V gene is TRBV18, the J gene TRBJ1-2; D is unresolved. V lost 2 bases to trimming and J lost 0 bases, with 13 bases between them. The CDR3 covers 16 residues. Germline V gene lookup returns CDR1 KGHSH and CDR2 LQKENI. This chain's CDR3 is CASSPKPNAPNYGYTF. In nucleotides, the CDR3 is TGTGCCAGCTCACCAAAGCCGAACGCCCCTAACTATGGCTACACCTTC.

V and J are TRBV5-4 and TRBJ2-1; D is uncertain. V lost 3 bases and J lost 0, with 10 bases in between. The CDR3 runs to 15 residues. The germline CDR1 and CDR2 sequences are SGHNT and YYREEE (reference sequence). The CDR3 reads CASSSRLNSYNEQFF. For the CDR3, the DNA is TGTGCCAGCAGCTCGCGACTGAACTCCTACAATGAGCAGTTCTTC.

CDR3 sequence (DNA): TGTGCCAGCAGGAACTCAGGCCCGTTCTATGGCTACACCTTC. Protein product: CASRNSGPFYGYTF. The chain carries TRBV2 and TRBJ1-2; D uncertain. Germline V gene lookup returns CDR1 SNHLY and CDR2 FYNNEI. The CDR3 contains 14 residues. The ends were cut back, 6 bases at V and 4 bases at J, with 15 bases in the middle.